This T cell receptor beta chain was documented in a study of identical twins. Each donor (without exception) was a healthy Caucasian. This clonotype was seen a handful of times. The germline V and J ends were trimmed by 4 bases and 1 base, with 12 bases remaining between them. This CDR3 comprises 15 residues. Through template switching, a universal primer site was introduced, and the cDNA contained unique molecular identifiers. TCRdb independently ran MiXCR on the 5' RACE reads; one entry per CDR3 protein. This sample has about 1.7 million distinct CDR3 sequences, with less than 40% found just once. The rearrangement joins TRBV12-3 or TRBV12-4 to TRBJ2-3; TRBD2 might be the D (6 bases). This sequence was found in a newborn girl in good health. The sequencing input was cord blood. In DNA, the CDR3 is TGTGCCAGCAGTTGGGACTTACGACGCACAGATACGCAGTATTTT. It specifies CASSWDLRRTDTQYF.